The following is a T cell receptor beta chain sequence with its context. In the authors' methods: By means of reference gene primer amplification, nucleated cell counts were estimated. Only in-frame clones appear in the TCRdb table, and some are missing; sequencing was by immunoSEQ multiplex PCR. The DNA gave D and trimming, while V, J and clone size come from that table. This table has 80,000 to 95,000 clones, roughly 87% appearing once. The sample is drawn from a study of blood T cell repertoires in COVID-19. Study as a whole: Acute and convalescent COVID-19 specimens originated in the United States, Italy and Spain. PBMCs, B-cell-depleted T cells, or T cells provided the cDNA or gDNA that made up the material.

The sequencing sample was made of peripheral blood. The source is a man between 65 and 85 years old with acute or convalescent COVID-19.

The chain's CDR3 is CASRPRTGRETGELFF. CDR3 coding DNA: TGTGCCAGCAGGCCCCGGACAGGGAGGGAAACCGGGGAGCTGTTTTTT. J is TRBJ2-2 and V is TRBV3-1 (or the pseudogene TRBV3-2); tentative D call: TRBD1 (8 bases). The germline CDR1 and CDR2 sequences are LGHDT and YNNKEL (reference sequence). The length of the CDR3 is 16 residues. Trimming took off 6 bases at V and 5 bases at J, with 19 bases between the two ends.